A single sample is the source of the 17 T cell receptor beta chains below, sequenced in a study of T cell responses to AZD1222 COVID-19 vaccine. Measured with immunoSEQ multiplex PCR; TCRdb has only the in-frame clones, and not every one. The sample consists of about 130,000 clones, approximately 90% of them appearing once. Sequences were derived from peripheral blood, sampled on day 0 of AZD1222 vaccination. Receptor source: an adult in good health.

The CDR3 sequence: CASSSSLRASQYF. CDR3 nucleotides: TGTGCCAGCAGTTCGTCGTTACGGGCTTCGCAGTACTTC. V usage is TRBV28 and J usage is TRBJ2-7; no definite D call. The germline V gene has CDR1 MDHEN and CDR2 SYDVKM. This CDR3 is 13 amino acids long. V was shortened by 4 bases and J by 9 bases, with 16 bases between the two germline ends.

The rearrangement uses TRBV19 and TRBJ2-2; no firm D call. The V and J ends lost 5 bases and 6 bases respectively, with 13 bases between them. This CDR3 is 14 amino acids long. Germline values: CDR1 LNHDA, CDR2 SQIVND (reference sequence). This chain's CDR3 is CASSVRLGAGELFF. The CDR3 coding sequence is TGTGCCAGTAGTGTCAGGCTTGGGGCCGGGGAGCTGTTTTTT.

The chain uses TRBV4-1 and TRBJ2-7; D may be TRBD1 (6 bases). The germline gives CDR1 MGHRA, CDR2 YSYEKL. Trimming took 0 bases from V and 2 from J, leaving 8 bases between them. The CDR3 is 14 amino acids. The CDR3 loop is CASSQDQGTYEQYF. The CDR3 bases are TGCGCCAGCAGCCAAGATCAGGGGACCTACGAGCAGTACTTC.

This clone occurred once. The chain employs TRBV9 and TRBJ1-6; maybe TRBD1 (6 bases). The CDR3 extends over 14 amino acids. V lost 2 bases, J lost 9 bases, and 12 bases lay in between. Germline values: CDR1 SGDLS, CDR2 YYNGEE. The CDR3: CASSVSGVVSPLHF. The CDR3 nucleotides read TGTGCCAGCAGCGTCTCAGGGGTAGTTTCACCCCTCCACTTT.

V and J are TRBV2 and TRBJ2-1; D is perhaps TRBD1 (5 bases). V was trimmed by 4 bases and J by 8 bases, leaving 12 bases between them. Germline-derived CDR1 and CDR2 are SNHLY and FYNNEI. The CDR3 has 13 amino acids. For the CDR3, the DNA is TGTGCCAGCAGTGGTCAGGGATGGGATGAGCAGTTCTTC. This translates into CASSGQGWDEQFF.

This clone appeared a single time. The V call is TRBV30, the J call TRBJ2-2; 7 bases fit TRBD1. The CDR3 covers 14 residues. Germline CDR1 is GTSNPN and CDR2 is SVGIG (reference sequence). The trim removed 8 bases at V and 4 bases at J, leaving 10 bases unmatched. CDR3 coding DNA: TGTGCCGGAAAAACGGGACAGTTCACCGGGGAGCTGTTTTTT. Protein: CAGKTGQFTGELFF.

The chain carries TRBV18 and TRBJ1-1, with a weak D call TRBD1 (5 bases). The germline CDR1 and CDR2 sequences are KGHSH and LQKENI. V was trimmed by 3 bases and J by 5 bases, leaving 7 bases between them. The CDR3 is made up of 12 amino acids. The CDR3 here is CASSPWGTEAFF. CDR3 in DNA: TGTGCCAGCTCACCGTGGGGGACTGAAGCTTTCTTT.

The chain recombines TRBV30 with TRBJ2-2, with TRBD1 matching 7 bases. The CDR3 contains 15 residues. The V and J ends lost 0 bases and 5 bases, in that order; junction bases with no gene match: 6. Germline V lookup: CDR1 GTSNPN, CDR2 SVGIG (reference sequence). The CDR3 coding sequence is TGTGCCTGGAGTGTACGTACAGGGGTTACCGGGGAGCTGTTTTTT. Protein sequence: CAWSVRTGVTGELFF.

This clone was counted only a few times. The rearrangement links TRBV5-6 to TRBJ1-3; maybe TRBD1 (5 bases). V lost 1 base to trimming and J lost 12 bases, with 14 bases between them. Germline-derived CDR1 and CDR2 are SGHDT and YYEEEE. The CDR3 covers 13 residues. Written as DNA, the CDR3 is TGTGCCAGCAGCTTGTCAGGGAGCGGCGGCATATATTTT. Its protein product is CASSLSGSGGIYF.

The chain employs TRBV9 and TRBJ1-1; D gene ambiguous. The CDR3 sequence is 14 residues long. V gave up 0 bases and J gave up 1 base, with 7 bases separating them. Germline assignment: CDR1 SGDLS and CDR2 YYNGEE. The CDR3 is CASSVEPGNTEAFF. As DNA, the CDR3 is TGTGCCAGCAGCGTAGAACCAGGGAACACTGAAGCTTTCTTT.

The V gene is TRBV6-5, the J gene TRBJ2-7; a weak D match, TRBD1 (5 bases). CDR3 length equals 15 residues. The V end lost 0 bases, the J end lost 4 bases, and 13 bases lay between the germline ends. The germline CDR1 and CDR2 sequences are MNHEY and SVGAGI. The DNA of the CDR3 is TGTGCCAGCAGTTACTCGATCCAGGGTACTTACGAGCAGTACTTC. Translation: CASSYSIQGTYEQYF.

The table lists this clone with a count of one. The chain uses TRBV6-5 and TRBJ1-4; D unclear. Germline CDR1 is MNHEY and CDR2 is SVGAGI. The CDR3 has 15 residues. V lost 8 bases to trimming and J lost 8 bases, with 21 bases between them. CDR3 residues: CASLRLPGSGEKLFF. CDR3 nucleotides: TGTGCCAGCCTGAGACTTCCCGGGTCGGGAGAAAAACTGTTTTTT.

V usage is TRBV19 and J usage is TRBJ2-5, with a weak D call TRBD2 (6 bases). The CDR3 is 17 amino acids. The germline V gene encodes CDR1 LNHDA and CDR2 SQIVND (reference sequence). V was shortened by 3 bases and J by 0 bases, with 17 bases between the two germline ends. CDR3: CASSIPTAGWYQETQYF. The DNA of the CDR3 is TGTGCCAGTAGTATCCCGACGGCGGGGTGGTACCAAGAGACCCAGTACTTC.

The J gene is TRBJ1-5, the V gene TRBV19; D unclear. V lost 3 bases, J lost 7 bases, and 7 bases lay in between. This CDR3 has 12 residues. Germline-derived CDR1 and CDR2 are LNHDA and SQIVND (reference sequence). CDR3 nucleotide sequence: TGTGCCAGTAGTATCGGACGCCAGCCCCAGCATTTT. This translates into CASSIGRQPQHF.

V is TRBV28 and J is TRBJ1-2, with TRBD1 matching over 9 bases. V was clipped by 1 base and J by 5 bases; unmatched bases: 11. The length of the CDR3 is 17 residues. CDR1 is MDHEN, CDR2 SYDVKM, per germline. The CDR3, as DNA: TGTGCCAGCAGTTTATTCCCCTCCGGGACAGGGATTTATGGCTACACCTTC. Translated, it gives CASSLFPSGTGIYGYTF.

The V call is TRBV28, the J call TRBJ2-7, with a tentative D call TRBD2 (6 bases). CDR1 and CDR2 from the germline V gene are MDHEN and SYDVKM. The CDR3 has 13 residues. Trimming pared 2 bases from V and 5 bases from J, leaving 10 bases between. The CDR3 nucleotides read TGTGCCAGCAGTTTAGTTGGGGGGAACGAGCAGTACTTC. Amino acid sequence: CASSLVGGNEQYF.

Of note for this clone: A read error may produce the germline difference seen at one junction end. The chain combines TRBV7-7 with TRBJ2-5; 7 bases line up with TRBD2. The CDR3 consists of 15 residues. Germline CDR1 is SSHAT and CDR2 is FNYEAQ (reference sequence). The CDR3 nucleotides are TGTGCTAGCAGCCGGTCGCGAGCGGGACAAGAGACCCAGTACTTC. Its protein is CASSRSRAGQETQYF.